This T cell receptor beta chain stems from a study of blood T cells in healthy people across ages. The count of this clonotype is one. The antigen is not known. The CDR3 loop spans 12 amino acids. Germline CDR1 SGHRS, CDR2 YFSETQ. V was trimmed by 4 bases and J by 4 bases, leaving 9 bases between them. A sample-barcoded 5' primer and a J-beta primer mix were used in a second PCR of roughly 7 to 11 cycles. Each cDNA molecule carried a tag from a template-switch adaptor that contained 12 random nucleotides. MiXCR, run by TCRdb on the 5' RACE reads, gives a single entry per CDR3 protein. The data show about 680,000 distinct CDR3 sequences, 49% seen once. The study's findings and limits: Diversity figures derived from one million T cells were judged to underestimate the true value. Older individuals had lower TCR beta diversity per million T cells (the decline was roughly linear).

The clonotype was recovered from a woman aged 55-69 years in good health. This rearrangement joins TRBV5-1 to TRBJ2-7; the D is unclear. Sequenced input: blood. The CDR3 DNA follows: TGCGCCAGCAGCCCGATGGGGTACGAGCAGTACTTC. Its translation: CASSPMGYEQYF.